By share of the sample, the clone carrying this TCR beta chain is medium-sized (0.01 to 0.1%). The antigen remains unidentified. One end of the junction is discordant with germline, which a read error may explain. The CDR3 sequence is 16 residues long. CDR1 and CDR2 (germline): KGHSH, LQKENI. TCRdb analysed the 5' RACE reads with MiXCR anew, one entry per CDR3 protein. The sample holds just over 1,400 distinct CDR3 sequences, approximately 13% seen once. The data were obtained in a study of spatial heterogeneity in lung cancer. Study context: Alpha-chain detections were consistently fewer than beta-chain detections among the sequences. Findings and caveats of the study: One measure, the expanded intratumoral alpha and beta TCR count, tracked tumor mutation counts.

Time point here: sample taken at primary tumor resection. Whole RNA from tumor, nontumor lung or frozen PBMC was sequenced unsorted. This TCR was sampled from a female donor with early-stage non-small cell lung cancer. Specimen: lung tumor tissue, collected at surgery. The rearrangement uses TRBV18 and TRBJ1-5, with D hard to call. In DNA form, the CDR3 reads TGTGCCAGCTCTCCACCGAAGGGCCCGCGCAATCAGCCCCAGCATTTT. Translating gives CASSPPKGPRNQPQHF.